The 10 T cell receptor beta chains below all came from one sample that was sequenced in a study of response to subunit inactivated influenza vaccine. TCRdb used MiXCR to reprocess the RT-PCR reads, holding one entry per CDR3 protein. The top ten clones hold roughly a tenth of a sample with under 850,000 distinct CDR3 sequences, about 18% of them seen once. This sample comprised PBMCs from blood, obtained about 5 days after vaccination. The receptors shown here come from a man aged 45 to 65 who received an inactivated influenza vaccine.

This clonotype appeared a few times. The V and J genes are TRBV7-2 and TRBJ2-5, with D possibly being TRBD2 (7 bases). The germline V gene encodes CDR1 SGHTA and CDR2 FQGNSA. Trimming shortened V by 5 bases and J by 5 bases, and 18 bases separated the two germline ends. There are 15 residues in the CDR3. The CDR3 sequence is CASSPRGGARETQYF. In DNA form, the CDR3 reads TGTGCCAGCAGCCCTAGAGGGGGGGCGCGGGAGACCCAGTACTTC.

A few counts support this clonotype. This rearrangement joins TRBV4-2 to TRBJ2-5; 9 nucleotides align to TRBD2. The CDR3 covers 16 residues. V lost 1 base to trimming and J lost 5 bases; unmatched junction nucleotides: 8. Germline V gene sequence: CDR1 LGHNA, CDR2 YNFKEQ. CDR3 in amino acids: CASSQAASGVAETQYF. CDR3 coding DNA: TGTGCCAGCAGCCAAGCTGCTAGCGGGGTGGCGGAGACCCAGTACTTC.

This clonotype was recorded a few times. The CDR3 loop is CSARLVGTQPQHF. In nucleotides, the CDR3 is TGCAGTGCCCGCCTTGTGGGGACTCAGCCCCAGCATTTT. The rearrangement links TRBV20-1 to TRBJ1-5; possibly TRBD1 for D (5 bases). The germline CDR1 and CDR2 sequences are DFQATT and SNEGSKA (reference sequence). V lost 6 bases and J 6 bases, leaving 15 bases between the germline ends. The CDR3 totals 13 residues.

The CDR3 here is CASTVGGRATGELFF. The CDR3 nucleotides read TGTGCCAGCACCGTCGGGGGGCGGGCCACCGGGGAGCTGTTTTTT. The chain recombines TRBV28 with TRBJ2-2; D is possibly TRBD2 (7 bases). The CDR3 spans 15 residues. V was cut by 7 bases and J by 4 bases, with 16 bases left in between. Per germline, CDR1 MDHEN and CDR2 SYDVKM.

The chain joins TRBV20-1 to TRBJ2-7, with TRBD2 matching 12 bases. CDR3 length: 14 amino acids. V shed 3 bases and J 4 bases; nucleotides not matched to a gene: 4. Germline values: CDR1 DFQATT, CDR2 SNEGSKA (reference sequence). The CDR3 region has the DNA TGCAGTGCTAGGGAGACTAGCGGGGGTTACGAGCAGTACTTC. This gives the protein CSARETSGGYEQYF.

The sample holds a few counts of this clonotype. This chain uses TRBV4-1 with TRBJ2-1, with D maybe TRBD2 (5 bases). Germline CDR1 MGHRA, CDR2 YSYEKL. CDR3 length: 17 amino acids. Trimming left V 3 bases short and J 0 bases short, with 15 bases between. The CDR3 here is CASSQLILAGSYNEQFF. CDR3 sequence (DNA): TGCGCCAGCAGCCAGCTAATTCTAGCAGGCTCCTACAATGAGCAGTTCTTC.

In its sample, this clonotype was seen a few times. The chain carries TRBV9 and TRBJ2-7, with TRBD1 matching over 7 bases. Germline V gene sequence: CDR1 SGDLS, CDR2 YYNGEE. The J segment lost 0 bases and the V segment lost 4 bases, leaving 7 bases of the junction unmatched. The CDR3 totals 15 residues. CDR3 DNA: TGTGCCAGCAGCCCCTACCGGGACAGCTCCTACGAGCAGTACTTC. Translated: CASSPYRDSSYEQYF.

The chain uses TRBV18 and TRBJ1-1; perhaps TRBD1 as D (5 bases). V was trimmed by 2 bases and J by 1 base, leaving 11 bases between them. The germline gives CDR1 KGHSH, CDR2 LQKENI. The CDR3 consists of 15 residues. The CDR3 sequence: CASSPYTGPNTEAFF. The CDR3 coding sequence is TGTGCCAGCTCACCATATACAGGCCCGAACACTGAAGCTTTCTTT.

This clonotype came up a few times. V and J are TRBV6-5 and TRBJ2-1, with D possibly TRBD2 on 5 matching bases. CDR3 length equals 14 residues. Between the trimmed V and J ends, which lost 2 bases and 10 bases, there was a span of 15 bases. Germline CDR1 MNHEY, CDR2 SVGAGI. CDR3 nucleotides: TGTGCCAGCAGTTACGAACGGGGAACATCGGAGCAGTTCTTC. Translating gives CASSYERGTSEQFF.

Many counts were recorded for this clonotype. The CDR3 is CASSLAGGYQETQYF. Here the CDR3 DNA reads TGTGCCAGCAGCTTAGCTGGGGGGTACCAAGAGACCCAGTACTTC. This sequence joins TRBV7-2 and TRBJ2-5, with a weak D call TRBD2 (6 bases). The germline gives CDR1 SGHTA, CDR2 FQGNSA. The V end lost 0 bases, the J end lost 0 bases, and 8 bases lay between the germline ends. The CDR3 has 15 residues. The entire variable domain, with the rest obtained from reference TRBV7-2 and TRBJ2-5, is as follows: GAGVSQSPSNKVTEKGKDVELRCDPISGHTALYWYRQSLGQGLEFLIYFQGNSAPDKSGLPSDRFSAERTGGSVSTLTIQRTQQEDSAVYLCASSLAGGYQETQYFGPGTRLLVL.